The clone carrying this TCR beta chain was found once. What it binds is not known. There were TCR beta CDR3 regions amplified from RNA transcripts. First-round RT-PCR with HTBI primers amplified the TCR CDR3 region. TCRdb ran MiXCR on the multiplex PCR reads and lists one entry per CDR3 protein. The table lists around 250,000 distinct CDR3 sequences, roughly a quarter of them singletons. This specimen comes from a study of T cells in Graves' hyperthyroidism and ophthalmopathy. Broader study findings: Peripheral blood also featured most of the thyroid clonotypes expanded above 0.001. Stable hyperthyroidism was separated from ophthalmopathy by a model based on 13 V-J features.

The CDR3 is 13 amino acids. Trimming left V 5 bases short and J 5 bases short, with 13 bases between. The germline CDR1 and CDR2 sequences are MNHEY and SVGEGT. This chain uses TRBV6-2 or TRBV6-3 with TRBJ2-7; no reliable D call. Material for sequencing was blood. The origin of this receptor is a woman in her thirties or forties with Graves' ophthalmopathy. The DNA of the CDR3 is TGTGCCAGCAGTCCCTGGGTGTGGGACGAGCAGTACTTC. Its translation is CASSPWVWDEQYF.